The sequence of this TCR beta chain was determined in a study of control samples from healthy donors and cancer patients. CDR3 length: 12 amino acids. J was trimmed by 12 bases and V by 6 bases; bases with no gene match: 8. TCRdb's table, derived via immunoSEQ multiplex PCR, lists solely in-frame clones and lacks some. The repertoire holds around 130,000 clones, with roughly 90% as singletons. The clonotype was recovered from a man between 45 and 60 years old in good health. The rearrangement joins TRBV12-3 or TRBV12-4 to TRBJ2-5; 9 bases align to TRBD1. Sequenced sample: blood. CDR3 in amino acids: CASSRLRDREYF. CDR3 DNA sequence: TGTGCCAGCAGCAGACTCCGGGACAGGGAGTACTTC.